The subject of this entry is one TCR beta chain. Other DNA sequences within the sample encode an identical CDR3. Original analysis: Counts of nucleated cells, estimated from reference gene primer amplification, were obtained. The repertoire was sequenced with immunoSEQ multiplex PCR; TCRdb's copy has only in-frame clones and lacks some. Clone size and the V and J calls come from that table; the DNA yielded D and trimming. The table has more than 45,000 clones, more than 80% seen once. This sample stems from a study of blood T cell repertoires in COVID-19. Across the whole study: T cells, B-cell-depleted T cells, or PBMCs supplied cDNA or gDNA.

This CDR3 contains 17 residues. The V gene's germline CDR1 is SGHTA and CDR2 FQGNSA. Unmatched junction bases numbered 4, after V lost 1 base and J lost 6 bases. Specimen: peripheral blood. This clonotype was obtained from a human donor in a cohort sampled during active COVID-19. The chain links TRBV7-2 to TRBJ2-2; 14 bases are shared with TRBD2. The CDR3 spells CASSLEGLAGVAGELFF. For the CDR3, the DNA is TGTGCCAGCAGCTTAGAGGGACTAGCGGGAGTGGCCGGGGAGCTGTTTTTT.